This T cell receptor beta chain was sequenced for a study of T cell changes during pregnancy in multiple sclerosis. The CDR3 has 14 residues. Between the trimmed V and J ends, which lost 3 bases and 0 bases, there was a span of 6 bases. Germline V gene data show CDR1 as MNHEY and CDR2 as SMNVEV (reference sequence). The data were produced by immunoSEQ multiplex PCR, yet TCRdb's version contains in-frame clones alone and is incomplete. In the table there are under 70,000 clones, 91% of which are singletons. This sequence was found in a female donor in good health, enrolled as a control in a pregnancy study. Specimen: peripheral blood, collected after pregnancy. V gene TRBV27 combines with J gene TRBJ1-3; D ambiguous. CDR3 region: CASSFRSSGNTIYF. The CDR3 DNA sequence: TGTGCCAGCAGTTTTCGGAGCTCTGGAAACACCATATATTTT.